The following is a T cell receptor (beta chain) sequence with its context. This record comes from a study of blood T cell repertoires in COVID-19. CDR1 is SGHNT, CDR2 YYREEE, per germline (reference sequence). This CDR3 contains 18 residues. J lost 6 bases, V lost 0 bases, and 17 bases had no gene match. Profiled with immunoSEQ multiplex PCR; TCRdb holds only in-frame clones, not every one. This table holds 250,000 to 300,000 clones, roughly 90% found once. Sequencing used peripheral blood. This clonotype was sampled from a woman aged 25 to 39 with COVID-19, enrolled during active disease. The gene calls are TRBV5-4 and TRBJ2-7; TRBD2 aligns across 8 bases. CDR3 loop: CASSLEGSLAPRGGEQYF. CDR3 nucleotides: TGTGCCAGCAGCTTGGAAGGGTCGCTAGCGCCCCGGGGGGGCGAGCAGTACTTC.